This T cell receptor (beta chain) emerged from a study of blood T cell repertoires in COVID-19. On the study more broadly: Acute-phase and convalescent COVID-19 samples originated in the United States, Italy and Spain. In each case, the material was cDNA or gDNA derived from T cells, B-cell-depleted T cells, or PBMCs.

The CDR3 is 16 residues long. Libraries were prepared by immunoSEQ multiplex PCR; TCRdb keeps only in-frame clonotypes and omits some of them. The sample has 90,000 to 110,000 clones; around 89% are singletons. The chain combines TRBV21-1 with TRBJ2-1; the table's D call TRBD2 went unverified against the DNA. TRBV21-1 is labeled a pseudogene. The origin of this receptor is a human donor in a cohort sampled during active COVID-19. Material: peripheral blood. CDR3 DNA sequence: TGTGCCAGCAGCAACCTACCGATACTACCACACAATGAGCAGTTCTTC. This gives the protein CASSNLPILPHNEQFF.